This is a list of T cell receptor beta chains from one sample in a study of ipilimumab plus nivolumab after autologous stem cell transplantation. Libraries were prepared by immunoSEQ multiplex PCR; TCRdb keeps only in-frame clonotypes and omits some of them. This sample has around 84,000 clones, with 83% found just once. The sample here was PBMCs, taken in a trial of ipilimumab plus nivolumab as post-transplant consolidation. The receptors were gathered from a male donor with diffuse large B-cell lymphoma. The CDR3 runs from the conserved cysteine through the conserved F or W. The order of the fields is CDR3 DNA, CDR3 protein, J gene, D gene, clone size, V gene. D genes are given only for firm matches. Not all rows give a size; the values are once, few, many and, for expanded clones, a class.

TGTGCCAGCAAAAGGACAGGGAACTATGGCTACACCTTC CASKRTGNYGYTF TRBJ1-2 TRBD1 - TRBV27
TGCGCCAGCAGCCAAGATGATCCTGCGGGGCCCCTCCACTTT CASSQDDPAGPLHF TRBJ1-6 - once TRBV4-1
TGTGCCAGCAGCTTGAGGCTAGAGGAAGAGACCCAGTACTTC CASSLRLEEETQYF TRBJ2-5 - - TRBV11-2
TGTGCCAGCAGCTTAGCGGAATCCGGGGGCGAGCAGTTCTTC CASSLAESGGEQFF TRBJ2-1 - few TRBV7-9
TGTGCCAGCAGCTTATGGGACCTTCAAGAGACCCAGTACTTC CASSLWDLQETQYF TRBJ2-5 - - TRBV13
TGTGCCAGCTTTTGGACAGCGTCCGTGAACACTGAAGCTTTCTTT CASFWTASVNTEAFF TRBJ1-1 - - TRBV2
TGTGCTAGTGGGCCGCTAGCAAATACGCAGTATTTT CASGPLANTQYF TRBJ2-3 - - TRBV12-5
TGCGCCAGCAGCTCCGACGTTACCGGTAACTATGGCTACACCTTC CASSSDVTGNYGYTF TRBJ1-2 - - TRBV5-1
TGTGCCAGTAAGACCTTGGGGGGGGCCAACGTCCTGACTTTC CASKTLGGANVLTF TRBJ2-6 - once TRBV19
TGCGCCAGCAGCAGTAGCGGGGGCATGATGACCCAGTACTTC CASSSSGGMMTQYF TRBJ2-5 TRBD2 - TRBV5-1
TGTGCCAGTAGTATAGTCCTTATGACCGGGGAGCTGTTTTTT CASSIVLMTGELFF TRBJ2-2 - - TRBV19
TGTGCTAGTGGTTTGGTACTAGAGGTTGGGTCACCCCTCCACTTT CASGLVLEVGSPLHF TRBJ1-6 - - TRBV12-5
TGTGCCAGCAGCTTAGCGGTTTCGGACAGAAGCACAGATACGCAGTATTTT CASSLAVSDRSTDTQYF TRBJ2-3 - - TRBV7-8
TGTGCCAGCAGCTTCCACCCATACTCTAGCGGGGGAGGCGGGGAGCTGTTTTTT CASSFHPYSSGGGGELFF TRBJ2-2 TRBD2 - TRBV9
TGTGCCAGCAGTGAAGAAGTGTACACTGAAGCTTTCTTT CASSEEVYTEAFF TRBJ1-1 - - TRBV2
TGTGCCAGCAGGCCGGCGGGGGCGGAAGAGACCCAGTACTTC CASRPAGAEETQYF TRBJ2-5 - - TRBV6-6
TGCGCCAGCAGCTCACTCCCGCAGGTTAGCTCCTACGAGCAGTACTTC CASSSLPQVSSYEQYF TRBJ2-7 - - TRBV5-1
TGCAGCGTGCGGGGAATCTCTCCCTACGAGCAGTACTTC CSVRGISPYEQYF TRBJ2-7 - - TRBV29-1
TGTGCCAGCAGGCGGGCGGGCAACTACGAGCAGTACTTC CASRRAGNYEQYF TRBJ2-7 - - TRBV27
TGTGCCAGCAGCTTAGGGGGACTGGGCTCACCCCTCCACTTT CASSLGGLGSPLHF TRBJ1-6 - - TRBV7-9
TGTGCCATCAGTGAGTCGTGGGATAGGTCACCCCTCCACTTT CAISESWDRSPLHF TRBJ1-6 - - TRBV10-3
TGTGCCAGCAGTGGACTCAGACAGGGGGAGGAGACCCAGTACTTC CASSGLRQGEETQYF TRBJ2-5 TRBD1 - TRBV2
TGTGCCAGCACCCTGCCTATCCGCAGGTCCCGCGACGAGCAGTACTTC CASTLPIRRSRDEQYF TRBJ2-7 - - TRBV6-8